Listed here are 30 T cell receptor beta chains from one sample, sequenced in a study of blood T cells in healthy people across ages. A J-beta primer mix and a sample-barcoded 5' primer were used in a second PCR of roughly 7 to 12 cycles. TCRdb re-analysed the 5' RACE reads in MiXCR, keeping a single row per CDR3 protein. The profile covers 780,000 or so distinct CDR3 sequences, with more than 55% appearing a single time and 20% to 30% taken by the ten largest. Source material: blood. The receptors here all came from a man aged 40-55 years in good health.

V and J are TRBV4-3 and TRBJ1-6, with TRBD1 matching 9 bases. Trimming at V came to 3 bases and at J to 9 bases, leaving 6 bases not matched to a gene. Germline CDR1 and CDR2: LGHNA and YSLEER. This CDR3 is 15 amino acids long. CDR3: CASSQIQGAASPLHF. CDR3 DNA sequence: TGCGCCAGCAGCCAGATACAGGGGGCGGCTTCACCCCTCCACTTT.

The rearrangement links TRBV11-2 to TRBJ2-1; tentatively, D is TRBD2 (7 bases). The CDR3 sequence is 18 residues long. Trimming took off 4 bases at V and 2 bases at J, with 21 bases between the two ends. Germline V gives CDR1 SGHAT, CDR2 FQNNGV. For the CDR3, the DNA is TGTGCCAGCAGCTCACATCCCTGGGGGGAGGGGGCCTACAATGAGCAGTTCTTC. Translation: CASSSHPWGEGAYNEQFF.

The rearrangement uses TRBV7-2 and TRBJ1-5; D is uncertain. The V end was cut by 4 bases, the J end by 5 bases, with 18 bases between. This CDR3 region has 16 residues. CDR1 is SGHTA, CDR2 FQGNSA, per germline. The CDR3 reads CASSSDFGPYDQPQHF. DNA for the CDR3: TGTGCCAGCAGCTCAGACTTCGGACCCTATGATCAGCCCCAGCATTTT.

The chain is built from TRBV28 and TRBJ2-5; TRBD2 matches at 10 bases. The CDR3 length is 17 residues. V lost 7 bases, J lost 5 bases, and 16 bases stayed unmatched. CDR1 and CDR2 from the germline V gene are MDHEN and SYDVKM. CDR3 bases: TGTGCCAGCATTAAAAAGGAGGGACTAGCGAGAAGGGAGACCCAGTACTTC. Amino acids: CASIKKEGLARRETQYF.

The chain joins TRBV10-3 to TRBJ2-1; 9 bases align to TRBD2. The end of the DNA fits TRBJ2-7 better, so the J call may be wrong. The germline CDR1 and CDR2 sequences are ENHRY and SYGVKD. The CDR3 is made up of 15 amino acids. As DNA, the CDR3 is TGTGCCATCAGTGTCCAGACTAGCGGAAACAATGAGCAGTACTTC. This translates into CAISVQTSGNNEQYF.

The chain is built from TRBV6-2 or TRBV6-3 and TRBJ1-2; a possible D gene is TRBD1 (6 bases). V was cut by 2 bases and J by 0 bases, with 16 bases left in between. The CDR3 runs to 17 residues. Per germline, CDR1 MNHEY and CDR2 SVGEGT. CDR3 sequence (DNA): TGTGCCAGCAGTTACCTTCGGGACACGGAATCTAACTATGGCTACACCTTC. Its translation: CASSYLRDTESNYGYTF.

The chain combines TRBV4-1 with TRBJ2-1; TRBD2 agrees at 11 bases. V lost 4 bases and J lost 6; bases outside the gene matches: 5. The CDR3 has 15 residues. Germline CDR1 is MGHRA and CDR2 is YSYEKL. The CDR3 DNA reads TGCGCCAGCAGCCCATCTAGCGGGGGGCGCAATGAGCAGTTCTTC. This codes for CASSPSSGGRNEQFF.

The J gene is TRBJ2-3, the V gene TRBV24-1, with 8 bases aligning to TRBD1. The V and J ends lost 3 bases and 0 bases, in that order; junction bases with no gene match: 4. Germline values: CDR1 KGHDR, CDR2 SFDVKD. The CDR3 contains 16 residues. CDR3 nucleotides: TGTGCCACCAGTGATCTAGGGACAGGAAGCACAGATACGCAGTATTTT. Encoded protein: CATSDLGTGSTDTQYF.

This clonotype was detected a few times. V usage is TRBV29-1 and J usage is TRBJ2-3; TRBD2 matches 7 bases. This CDR3 is built from 14 residues. In germline, CDR1 is SQVTM, CDR2 ANQGSEA. The V segment lost 1 base and the J segment 3 bases; nucleotides outside the gene matches: 4. CDR3: CSVEGLAGTDTQYF. CDR3 DNA sequence: TGCAGCGTTGAAGGACTAGCCGGAACAGATACGCAGTATTTT.

The sample holds a few counts of this clonotype. The genes are TRBV7-9 and TRBJ1-6; D gene unclear. The V end lost 6 bases, the J end lost 0 bases, and 12 bases lay between the germline ends. Looked up from germline, CDR1 is SEHNR and CDR2 is FQNEAQ (reference sequence). The CDR3 runs to 16 residues. CDR3 in DNA: TGTGCCAGCAGGCCGCCGGGCAGCTCCTATAATTCACCCCTCCACTTT. Amino acid sequence: CASRPPGSSYNSPLHF. Full variable domain (rest looked up from reference TRBV7-9 and TRBJ1-6): DTGVSQNPRHKITKRGQNVTFRCDPISEHNRLYWYRQTLGQGPEFLTYFQNEAQLEKSRLLSDRFSAERPKGSFSTLEIQRTEQGDSAMYLCASRPPGSSYNSPLHFGNGTRLTVT.

This clonotype showed up just a few times. The V gene is TRBV7-6, the J gene TRBJ2-3; 7 positions match TRBD1. The CDR3 is made up of 12 amino acids. The ends lost 4 bases at V and 11 bases at J; junction bases unmatched: 6. Germline assignment: CDR1 SGHVS and CDR2 FNYEAQ. The CDR3 sequence is CASSSRDSKQYF. The CDR3 DNA reads as TGTGCCAGCAGCTCCCGGGACAGCAAGCAGTATTTT.

The chain links TRBV4-3 to TRBJ2-5; D is unclear. There are 13 residues in the CDR3. Trimming left V 1 base short and J 5 bases short, with 8 bases between. Germline V CDR1 and CDR2: LGHNA, YSLEER. DNA for the CDR3: TGCGCCAGCAGCCAAGCCTCGCAGGAGACCCAGTACTTC. It specifies CASSQASQETQYF.

This clonotype appeared many times. This chain connects TRBV27 to TRBJ2-5; D call uncertain. CDR3 length: 13 amino acids. The ends were cut back, 3 bases at V and 1 base at J, with 6 bases in the middle. Germline CDR1 is MNHEY and CDR2 is SMNVEV (reference sequence). The CDR3: CASSLAVQETQYF. The CDR3, as DNA: TGTGCCAGCAGTTTGGCAGTCCAAGAGACCCAGTACTTC.

This clonotype was picked up a small number of times. The gene calls are TRBV27 and TRBJ1-2; no clear D gene. Trimming cost V 5 bases and J 4 bases, with 20 bases left between them. This CDR3 has 16 amino acids. The germline V gene encodes CDR1 MNHEY and CDR2 SMNVEV (reference sequence). CDR3 in DNA: TGTGCCAGCAGTCTTATGGCCGTGGACGGAGCCTATGGCTACACCTTC. Its protein product is CASSLMAVDGAYGYTF.

This chain uses TRBV27 with TRBJ1-4; D is unresolved. V gave up 2 bases and J gave up 4 bases, with 17 bases separating them. Germline assignment: CDR1 MNHEY and CDR2 SMNVEV (reference sequence). The CDR3 sequence is 17 residues long. CDR3 DNA sequence: TGTGCCAGCAGTTTAAGGGCGTTACAGACAATTAATGAAAAACTGTTTTTT. It translates to CASSLRALQTINEKLFF.

This chain connects TRBV28 to TRBJ1-1; a possible D gene is TRBD1 (6 bases). Trimming removed 3 bases from V and 5 bases from J, with 13 bases in between. This CDR3 spans 14 amino acids. Germline lookup yields CDR1 MDHEN and CDR2 SYDVKM. The CDR3 DNA reads as TGTGCCAGCAGTTTCTCCAGGGGACGGACTGAAGCTTTCTTT. It codes for CASSFSRGRTEAFF.

The chain links TRBV7-2 to TRBJ2-3; no definite D call. Germline V gene sequence: CDR1 SGHTA, CDR2 FQGNSA. Trimming left V 1 base short and J 2 bases short, with 10 bases between. The CDR3 has 15 amino acids. The chain's CDR3 is CASSLGSRSTDTQYF. The DNA for the CDR3 is TGTGCCAGCAGCTTAGGTAGCAGGTCCACAGATACGCAGTATTTT.

J is TRBJ2-3 and V is TRBV9; the match to TRBD1 covers 8 bases. Germline-derived CDR1 and CDR2 are SGDLS and YYNGEE. Trimming removed 5 bases from V and 6 bases from J; junction bases left unmatched: 17. The CDR3 is 17 amino acids. The CDR3, as DNA: TGTGCCAGCAGTCTCGTAGACAGGGGCCAAAGAATGGATACGCAGTATTTT. This codes for CASSLVDRGQRMDTQYF.

This chain joins TRBV28 and TRBJ2-7; 9 nucleotides agree with TRBD2. Gene TRBJ2-5 matches the end of the DNA better, so the J call may be wrong. Looked up from germline, CDR1 is MDHEN and CDR2 is SYDVKM. CDR3 size: 19 residues. CDR3 region: CASSLNPSYVAGVGETQYF. DNA of the CDR3: TGTGCCAGCAGTCTAAACCCGTCCTATGTAGCGGGAGTTGGGGAGACCCAGTACTTC.

The chain links TRBV15 to TRBJ2-7; possible D gene TRBD2, 5 bases. With the DNA end fitting TRBJ2-5 better, the J assignment may be wrong. Germline CDR1 LNHNV, CDR2 YYDKDF (reference sequence). CDR3 length: 14 residues. The CDR3 DNA follows: TGTGCCACCAGTCGGACTGCATCGCGGGAGACCCAGTACTTC. Amino acid sequence: CATSRTASRETQYF.

The V call is TRBV7-2, the J call TRBJ2-3; maybe TRBD2 (6 bases). With 5 bases removed from V and 6 bases from J, the gap between germline ends came to 21 bases. The length of the CDR3 is 16 residues. The V gene's germline CDR1 is SGHTA and CDR2 FQGNSA. The CDR3 here is CASSLQFGGEVDTQYF. The DNA for the CDR3 is TGTGCCAGCAGCCTCCAGTTCGGCGGGGAGGTTGATACGCAGTATTTT.

The V gene is TRBV25-1, the J gene TRBJ1-5; D not resolved. With 1 base removed from V and 4 bases from J, the gap between germline ends came to 11 bases. From germline, CDR1 is MGHDK and CDR2 SYGVNS. The CDR3 is 15 amino acids. CDR3 nucleotides: TGTGCCAGCAGTGAATCGGTATGGGAGAATCAGCCCCAGCATTTT. It encodes CASSESVWENQPQHF. Using reference TRBV25-1 and TRBJ1-5 for the parts outside the CDR3, the full variable domain is EADIYQTPRYLVIGTGKKITLECSQTMGHDKMYWYQQDPGMELHLIHYSYGVNSTEKGDLSSESTVSRIRTEHFPLTLESARPSHTSQYLCASSESVWENQPQHFGDGTRLSIL.

In this sample, this clonotype turned up a few times. The CDR3: CASRESRGTQYF. CDR3 in DNA: TGTGCCAGCAGGGAAAGTCGTGGTACGCAGTATTTT. The chain recombines TRBV6-1 with TRBJ2-3; no firm D call. This CDR3 contains 12 residues. Germline values: CDR1 MNHNS, CDR2 SASEGT. V lost 6 bases, J lost 8 bases, and 12 bases lay in between.

This clonotype was picked up a small number of times. The chain is built from TRBV29-1 and TRBJ2-1, with D uncertain. The CDR3 has 13 amino acids. Germline lookup yields CDR1 SQVTM and CDR2 ANQGSEA. Trimming removed 3 bases from V and 9 bases from J, with 15 bases in between. CDR3 residues: CSVETATWGEQFF. Here the CDR3 DNA reads TGCAGCGTTGAGACGGCAACGTGGGGTGAGCAGTTCTTC.

Worth noting for this clonotype: Since a much larger clone is just one base distant, this may be a read error. V is TRBV7-6 and J is TRBJ1-6; D gene unclear. Per germline, CDR1 SGHVS and CDR2 FNYEAQ. The CDR3 length is 13 residues. CDR3: CASSVADISPLHF. The CDR3 bases are TGTGCCAGCAGCGTAGCGGATATCTCACCCCTCCACTTT.

V usage is TRBV6-2 or TRBV6-3 and J usage is TRBJ2-3; possibly TRBD1 for D (6 bases). Germline CDR1 reads MNHEY; CDR2 reads SVGEGT. V shed 5 bases and J shed 9 bases, with 15 bases lying between them. This CDR3 is built from 13 residues. The CDR3 nucleotides are TGTGCCAGCAGTCAAGGGGGACATCTCACGCAGTATTTT. It specifies CASSQGGHLTQYF.

The CDR3 coding sequence is TGCAGCGTTCATGAGCAGTTCTTC. This encodes CSVHEQFF. The rearrangement joins TRBV29-1 to TRBJ2-1; D remains ambiguous. Germline V gives CDR1 SQVTM, CDR2 ANQGSEA. V lost 5 bases and J lost 8, with 1 base in between. The CDR3 covers 8 residues.

This clonotype turned up a few times. This chain connects TRBV27 to TRBJ2-1; 7 bases match TRBD1. CDR1 and CDR2 (germline): MNHEY, SMNVEV (reference sequence). The trim removed 5 bases at V and 8 bases at J, leaving 12 bases unmatched. The CDR3 is 15 amino acids. The CDR3 DNA reads TGTGCCAGCAGTGCGTATACAGGGGTTGGGGATGAGCAGTTCTTC. It yields the protein CASSAYTGVGDEQFF.

This sequence joins TRBV29-1 and TRBJ2-1, with TRBD2 identical over 11 bases. Germline CDR1 is SQVTM and CDR2 is ANQGSEA. The ends lost 2 bases at V and 4 bases at J; junction bases unmatched: 7. The CDR3 sequence is 16 residues long. Written as DNA, the CDR3 is TGCAGCGTTGAAAGGCTAGCGGGAGGAGGTTACAATGAGCAGTTCTTC. Translation: CSVERLAGGGYNEQFF.

The rearrangement uses TRBV12-5 and TRBJ2-7; 9 bases fit TRBD2. The CDR3 contains 20 residues. V was clipped by 1 base and J by 7 bases; unmatched bases: 23. Germline CDR1 LGHNT, CDR2 FRNRAP. In DNA form, the CDR3 reads TGTGCTAGTGGTTTGGAAACCACGGGACTAGCAACGAGACAATCCAATGAGCAGTACTTC. It encodes CASGLETTGLATRQSNEQYF.